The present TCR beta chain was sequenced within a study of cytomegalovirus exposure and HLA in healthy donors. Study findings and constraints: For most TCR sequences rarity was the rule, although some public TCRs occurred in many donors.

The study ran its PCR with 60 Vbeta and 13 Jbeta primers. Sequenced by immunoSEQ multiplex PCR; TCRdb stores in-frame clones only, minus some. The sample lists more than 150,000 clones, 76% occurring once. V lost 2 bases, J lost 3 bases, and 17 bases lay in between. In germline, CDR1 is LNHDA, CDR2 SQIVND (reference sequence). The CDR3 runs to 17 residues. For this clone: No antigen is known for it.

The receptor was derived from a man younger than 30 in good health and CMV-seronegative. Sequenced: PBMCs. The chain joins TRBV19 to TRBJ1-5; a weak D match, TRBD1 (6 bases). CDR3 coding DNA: TGTGCCAGTAGTATATCGACCCGGACAGTTCCCAATCAGCCCCAGCATTTT. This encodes CASSISTRTVPNQPQHF.